The rows below give T cell receptor beta chains drawn from one sample of a study of blood T cell repertoires in COVID-19. TCRdb keeps only in-frame clones here, not all; method: immunoSEQ multiplex PCR. Among some 110,000 clones listed, 80% to 90% were seen once. The source material was peripheral blood. The receptors originated from a man aged 35-49 years with acute or convalescent COVID-19. Each CDR3 is given with its conserved first and last residue. Fields, in order: clone size, V gene, D gene, J gene, CDR3 protein, CDR3 DNA. D genes are given only for firm matches. Only some rows state a clone size, as once, few, many or a class for expanded clones.

clone_size: -
v_call: TRBV4-2
d_call: TRBD1
j_call: TRBJ1-6
cdr3_aa: CASSVGGGTGYNSPLHF
cdr3_nt: TGTGCCAGCAGCGTGGGTGGGGGGACAGGTTATAATTCACCCCTCCACTTT

clone_size: -
v_call: TRBV6-2/TRBV6-3
d_call: -
j_call: TRBJ2-2
cdr3_aa: CASSYSTAGELFF
cdr3_nt: TGTGCCAGCAGTTACTCGACAGCCGGGGAGCTGTTTTTT

clone_size: -
v_call: TRBV19
d_call: -
j_call: TRBJ1-2
cdr3_aa: CASKKRGDHYGYTF
cdr3_nt: TGTGCCAGTAAAAAACGGGGGGACCACTATGGCTACACCTTC

clone_size: -
v_call: TRBV14
d_call: -
j_call: TRBJ1-3
cdr3_aa: CASSQGGGSGSGNTIYF
cdr3_nt: TGTGCCAGCAGCCAAGGAGGCGGGTCGGGCTCTGGAAACACCATATATTTT

clone_size: -
v_call: TRBV27
d_call: TRBD1
j_call: TRBJ1-6
cdr3_aa: CARRWESGQGSYNSPLHF
cdr3_nt: TGTGCCAGGAGATGGGAATCGGGACAGGGTTCCTATAATTCACCCCTCCACTTT

clone_size: -
v_call: TRBV29-1
d_call: TRBD1
j_call: TRBJ2-1
cdr3_aa: CSVERSGQGDNEQFF
cdr3_nt: TGCAGCGTTGAAAGGAGCGGACAGGGGGACAATGAGCAGTTCTTC

clone_size: few
v_call: TRBV5-6
d_call: TRBD1
j_call: TRBJ1-2
cdr3_aa: CASSLESGDRVGLGYTF
cdr3_nt: TGTGCCAGCAGCTTAGAATCAGGTGACAGGGTCGGTCTGGGCTACACCTTC

clone_size: -
v_call: TRBV4-1
d_call: -
j_call: TRBJ1-6
cdr3_aa: CASSQEGPPYSFRGSYNSPLHF
cdr3_nt: TGCGCCAGCAGCCAAGAAGGGCCGCCATACTCCTTTCGGGGCTCCTATAATTCACCCCTCCACTTT

clone_size: -
v_call: TRBV15
d_call: TRBD2
j_call: TRBJ2-1
cdr3_aa: CATSRDTGPGTSGSNEQFF
cdr3_nt: TGTGCCACCAGCAGAGATACAGGGCCCGGGACTAGCGGGAGTAATGAGCAGTTCTTC

clone_size: -
v_call: TRBV6-5
d_call: -
j_call: TRBJ2-7
cdr3_aa: CASSYSNRGGYEQYF
cdr3_nt: TGTGCCAGCAGTTACTCGAATAGGGGAGGCTACGAGCAGTACTTC

clone_size: -
v_call: TRBV5-1
d_call: TRBD2
j_call: TRBJ2-2
cdr3_aa: CASGRTSGNTGELFF
cdr3_nt: TGCGCCAGCGGAAGGACTAGCGGGAACACCGGGGAGCTGTTTTTT

clone_size: -
v_call: TRBV19
d_call: -
j_call: TRBJ2-5
cdr3_aa: CASSIALDSSQETQYF
cdr3_nt: TGTGCCAGTAGTATAGCCCTAGACAGTTCCCAAGAGACCCAGTACTTC

clone_size: -
v_call: TRBV9
d_call: -
j_call: TRBJ1-5
cdr3_aa: CASSGGGTPHSNQPQHF
cdr3_nt: TGTGCCAGCAGCGGCGGCGGGACTCCTCATAGCAATCAGCCCCAGCATTTT

clone_size: -
v_call: TRBV12-3/TRBV12-4
d_call: -
j_call: TRBJ2-1
cdr3_aa: CASSFWGVGEQFF
cdr3_nt: TGTGCCAGCAGTTTTTGGGGGGTAGGTGAGCAGTTCTTC

clone_size: -
v_call: TRBV27
d_call: -
j_call: TRBJ1-6
cdr3_aa: CASSLSRVDSPLHF
cdr3_nt: TGTGCCAGCAGTTTATCCAGGGTGGATTCACCCCTCCACTTT

clone_size: -
v_call: TRBV3-1/TRBV3-2
d_call: TRBD2
j_call: TRBJ2-3
cdr3_aa: CASSQVASGNPTDTQYF
cdr3_nt: TGTGCCAGCAGCCAAGTGGCTAGCGGAAACCCCACAGATACGCAGTATTTT

clone_size: -
v_call: TRBV12-3/TRBV12-4
d_call: -
j_call: TRBJ1-1
cdr3_aa: CASRDLTEAFF
cdr3_nt: TGTGCCAGCAGGGACTTGACTGAAGCTTTCTTT

clone_size: -
v_call: TRBV6-2/TRBV6-3
d_call: TRBD1
j_call: TRBJ2-1
cdr3_aa: CASSYSRGTGLNEQFF
cdr3_nt: TGTGCCAGCAGTTACTCGAGAGGGACAGGGCTTAATGAGCAGTTCTTC

clone_size: -
v_call: TRBV6-5
d_call: -
j_call: TRBJ2-7
cdr3_aa: CASTRDRSYEQYF
cdr3_nt: TGTGCCAGCACGCGGGATCGGTCCTACGAGCAGTACTTC

clone_size: -
v_call: TRBV7-2
d_call: -
j_call: TRBJ2-3
cdr3_aa: CASSFWTMGSNTQYF
cdr3_nt: TGTGCCAGCAGCTTCTGGACTATGGGGAGCAATACGCAGTATTTT

clone_size: -
v_call: TRBV5-6
d_call: -
j_call: TRBJ1-4
cdr3_aa: CASSDTGYGEKLFF
cdr3_nt: TGTGCCAGCAGCGATACAGGGTACGGTGAAAAACTGTTTTTT

clone_size: few
v_call: TRBV4-2
d_call: -
j_call: TRBJ1-6
cdr3_aa: CASSQEGLLYSPLHF
cdr3_nt: TGTGCCAGCAGCCAAGAGGGGCTCCTCTACTCACCCCTCCACTTT

clone_size: -
v_call: TRBV4-2
d_call: -
j_call: TRBJ1-4
cdr3_aa: CASSQDVQAELPEKLFF
cdr3_nt: TGTGCCAGCAGCCAAGATGTACAGGCCGAACTTCCTGAAAAACTGTTTTTT

clone_size: -
v_call: TRBV7-2
d_call: TRBD2
j_call: TRBJ2-1
cdr3_aa: CASSLAAGGFDEQFF
cdr3_nt: TGTGCCAGCAGCTTAGCAGCGGGGGGTTTCGATGAGCAGTTCTTC

clone_size: few
v_call: TRBV5-5
d_call: TRBD1
j_call: TRBJ1-5
cdr3_aa: CASSQKGTGGSNQPQHF
cdr3_nt: TGTGCCAGCAGCCAAAAAGGGACAGGGGGAAGCAATCAGCCCCAGCATTTT

clone_size: -
v_call: TRBV30
d_call: -
j_call: TRBJ1-2
cdr3_aa: CASSAGGMDGYTF
cdr3_nt: TGTGCCTCCAGTGCGGGGGGAATGGATGGCTACACCTTC

clone_size: -
v_call: TRBV6-5
d_call: TRBD1
j_call: TRBJ1-6
cdr3_aa: CASRGATGGSPLHF
cdr3_nt: TGTGCCAGCAGAGGAGCGACAGGGGGATCACCCCTCCACTTT

clone_size: -
v_call: TRBV9
d_call: TRBD1
j_call: TRBJ2-3
cdr3_aa: CASSLQGEFDTQYF
cdr3_nt: TGTGCCAGCAGCCTACAGGGGGAATTTGATACGCAGTATTTT